This T cell receptor beta chain was recovered during a study of control samples from healthy donors and cancer patients. Method: immunoSEQ multiplex PCR; TCRdb's copy keeps in-frame clones and lacks some. The data hold approximately 17,000 clones, with about 89% observed a single time. J gave up 7 bases and V 5 bases, and 16 bases lay outside the gene matches. Germline V gene data show CDR1 as MNHEY and CDR2 as SMNVEV (reference sequence). CDR3 length equals 18 residues. This rearrangement joins TRBV27 to TRBJ2-1, with TRBD2 matching 11 bases. This TCR came from a man aged 55 to 69 with head and neck cancer. Specimen: PBMCs. CDR3 amino acids: CASSTYEASGGIWNEQFF. Here the CDR3 DNA reads TGTGCCAGCAGTACCTATGAGGCTAGCGGGGGGATTTGGAATGAGCAGTTCTTC.